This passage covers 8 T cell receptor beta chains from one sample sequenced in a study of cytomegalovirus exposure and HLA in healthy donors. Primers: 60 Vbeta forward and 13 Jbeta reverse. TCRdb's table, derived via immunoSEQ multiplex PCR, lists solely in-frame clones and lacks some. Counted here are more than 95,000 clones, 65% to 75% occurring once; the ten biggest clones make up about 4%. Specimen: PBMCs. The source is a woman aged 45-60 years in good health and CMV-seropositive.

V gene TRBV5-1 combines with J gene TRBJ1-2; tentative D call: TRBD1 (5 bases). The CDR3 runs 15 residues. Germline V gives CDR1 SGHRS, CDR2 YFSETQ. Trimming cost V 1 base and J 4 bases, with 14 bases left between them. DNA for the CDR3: TGCGCCAGCAGCTTGTTGCAGGGACTGGGCTATGGCTACACCTTC. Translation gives CASSLLQGLGYGYTF.

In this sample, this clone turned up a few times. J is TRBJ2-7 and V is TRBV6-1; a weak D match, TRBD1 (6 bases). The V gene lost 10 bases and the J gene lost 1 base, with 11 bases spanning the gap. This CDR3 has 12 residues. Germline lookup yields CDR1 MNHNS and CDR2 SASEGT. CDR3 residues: CATLTGSYEQYF. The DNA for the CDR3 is TGTGCCACCCTCACAGGGTCCTACGAGCAGTACTTC.

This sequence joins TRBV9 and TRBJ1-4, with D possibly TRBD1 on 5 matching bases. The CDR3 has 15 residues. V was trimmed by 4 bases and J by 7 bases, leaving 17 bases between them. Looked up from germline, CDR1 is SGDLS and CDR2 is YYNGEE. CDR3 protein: CASSSAVRASEKLFF. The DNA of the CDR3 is TGTGCCAGCAGCTCTGCGGTCAGGGCCTCTGAAAAACTGTTTTTT.

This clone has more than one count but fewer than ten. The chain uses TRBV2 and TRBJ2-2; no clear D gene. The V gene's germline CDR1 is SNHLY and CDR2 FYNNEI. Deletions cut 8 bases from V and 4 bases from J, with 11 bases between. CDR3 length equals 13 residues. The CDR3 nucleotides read TGTGCCAGCTCGGGTCAAATCACCGGGGAGCTGTTTTTT. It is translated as CASSGQITGELFF.

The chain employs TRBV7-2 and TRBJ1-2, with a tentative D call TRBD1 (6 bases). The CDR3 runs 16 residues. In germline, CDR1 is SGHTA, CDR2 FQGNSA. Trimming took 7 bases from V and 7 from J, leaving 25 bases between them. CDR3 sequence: CASNPNPRRGGFGYTF. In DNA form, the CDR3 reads TGTGCCAGCAACCCTAACCCACGAAGGGGGGGCTTTGGCTACACCTTC. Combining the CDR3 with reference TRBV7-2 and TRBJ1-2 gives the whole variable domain GAGVSQSPSNKVTEKGKDVELRCDPISGHTALYWYRQSLGQGLEFLIYFQGNSAPDKSGLPSDRFSAERTGGSVSTLTIQRTQQEDSAVYLCASNPNPRRGGFGYTFGSGTRLTVV.

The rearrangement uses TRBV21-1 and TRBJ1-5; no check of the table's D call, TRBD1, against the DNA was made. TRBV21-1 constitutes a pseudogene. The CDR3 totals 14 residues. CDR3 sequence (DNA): TGTGCCAGCAGCAGACAGGGATTTTCGCAGCCCCAGCATTTT. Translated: CASSRQGFSQPQHF.

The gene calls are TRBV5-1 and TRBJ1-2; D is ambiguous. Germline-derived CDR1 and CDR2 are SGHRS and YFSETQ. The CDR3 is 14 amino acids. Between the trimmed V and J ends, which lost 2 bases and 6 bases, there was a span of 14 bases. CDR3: CASSFTGDADGYTF. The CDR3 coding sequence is TGCGCCAGCAGCTTCACCGGAGACGCTGATGGCTACACCTTC.

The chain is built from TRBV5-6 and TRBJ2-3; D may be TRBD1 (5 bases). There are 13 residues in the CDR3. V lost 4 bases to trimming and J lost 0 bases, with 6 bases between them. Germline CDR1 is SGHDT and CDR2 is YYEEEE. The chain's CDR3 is CASSRQSTDTQYF. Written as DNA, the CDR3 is TGTGCCAGCAGCCGACAGAGCACAGATACGCAGTATTTT.